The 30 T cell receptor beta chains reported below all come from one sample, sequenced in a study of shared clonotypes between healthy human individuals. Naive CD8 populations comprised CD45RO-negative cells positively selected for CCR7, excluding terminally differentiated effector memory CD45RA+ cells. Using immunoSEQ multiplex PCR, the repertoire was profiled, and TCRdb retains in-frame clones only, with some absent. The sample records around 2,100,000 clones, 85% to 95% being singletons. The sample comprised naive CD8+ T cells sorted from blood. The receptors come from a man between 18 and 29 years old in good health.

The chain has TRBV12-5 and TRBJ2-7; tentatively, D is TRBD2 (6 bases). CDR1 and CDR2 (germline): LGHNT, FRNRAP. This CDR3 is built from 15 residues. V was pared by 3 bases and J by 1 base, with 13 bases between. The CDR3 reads CASGFDGRSSYEQYF. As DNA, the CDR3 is TGTGCTAGTGGTTTCGACGGGAGAAGTTCCTACGAGCAGTACTTC. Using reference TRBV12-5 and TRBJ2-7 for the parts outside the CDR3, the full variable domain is DARVTQTPRHKVTEMGQEVTMRCQPILGHNTVFWYRQTMMQGLELLAYFRNRAPLDDSGMPKDRFSAEMPDATLATLKIQPSEPRDSAVYFCASGFDGRSSYEQYFGPGTRLTVT.

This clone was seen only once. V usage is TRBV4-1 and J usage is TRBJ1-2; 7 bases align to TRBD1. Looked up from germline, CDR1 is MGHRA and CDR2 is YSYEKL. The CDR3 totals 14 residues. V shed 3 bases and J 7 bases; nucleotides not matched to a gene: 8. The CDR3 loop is CASSHFSGGLGYTF. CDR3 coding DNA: TGCGCCAGCAGCCACTTCTCAGGGGGTCTTGGCTACACCTTC.

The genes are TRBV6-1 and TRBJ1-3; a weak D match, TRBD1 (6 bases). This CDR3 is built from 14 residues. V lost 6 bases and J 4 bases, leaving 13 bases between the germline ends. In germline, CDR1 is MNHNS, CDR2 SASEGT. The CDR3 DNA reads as TGTGCCAGCAGCTCAACAGGGATCGGAAACACCATATATTTT. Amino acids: CASSSTGIGNTIYF.

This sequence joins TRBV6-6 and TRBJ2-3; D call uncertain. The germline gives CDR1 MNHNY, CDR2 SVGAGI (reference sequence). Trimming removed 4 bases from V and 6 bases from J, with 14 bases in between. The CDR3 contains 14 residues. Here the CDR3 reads CASSFLSKGDTQYF. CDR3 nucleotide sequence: TGTGCCAGCAGTTTCCTAAGCAAAGGGGATACGCAGTATTTT.

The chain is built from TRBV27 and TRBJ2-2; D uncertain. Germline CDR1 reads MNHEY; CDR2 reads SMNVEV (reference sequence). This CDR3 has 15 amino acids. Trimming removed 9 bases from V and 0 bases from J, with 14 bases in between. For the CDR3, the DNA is TGTGCCAGTGGTATCCGACGGGCGAACACCGGGGAGCTGTTTTTT. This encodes CASGIRRANTGELFF.

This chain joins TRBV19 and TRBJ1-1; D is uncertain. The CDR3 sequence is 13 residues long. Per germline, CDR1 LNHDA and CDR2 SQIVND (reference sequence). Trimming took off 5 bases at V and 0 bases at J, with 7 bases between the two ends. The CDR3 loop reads CASSFGLNTEAFF. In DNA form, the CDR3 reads TGTGCCAGTAGTTTCGGTCTGAACACTGAAGCTTTCTTT.

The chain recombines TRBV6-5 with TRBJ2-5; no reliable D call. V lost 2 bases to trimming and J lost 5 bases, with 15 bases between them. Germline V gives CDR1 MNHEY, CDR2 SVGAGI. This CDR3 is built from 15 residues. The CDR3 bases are TGTGCCAGCAGTTACCCCTCTTCGCTTTCGGAGACCCAGTACTTC. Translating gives CASSYPSSLSETQYF.

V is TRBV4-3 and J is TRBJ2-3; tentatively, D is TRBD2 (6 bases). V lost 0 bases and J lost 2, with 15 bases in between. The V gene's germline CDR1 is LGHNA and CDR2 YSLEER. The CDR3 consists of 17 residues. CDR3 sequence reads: CASSQDHTGAVTDTQYF. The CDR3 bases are TGCGCCAGCAGCCAAGATCATACGGGAGCAGTCACAGATACGCAGTATTTT.

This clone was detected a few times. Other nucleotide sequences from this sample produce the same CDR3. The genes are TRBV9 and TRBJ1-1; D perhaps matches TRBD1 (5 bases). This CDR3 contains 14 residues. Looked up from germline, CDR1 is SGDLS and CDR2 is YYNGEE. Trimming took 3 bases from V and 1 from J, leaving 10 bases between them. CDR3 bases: TGTGCCAGCAGCGCGGGCGGGGGGAACACTGAAGCTTTCTTT. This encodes CASSAGGGNTEAFF. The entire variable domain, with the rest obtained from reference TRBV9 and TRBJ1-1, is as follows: DSGVTQTPKHLITATGQRVTLRCSPRSGDLSVYWYQQSLDQGLQFLIQYYNGEERAKGNILERFSAQQFPDLHSELNLSSLELGDSALYFCASSAGGGNTEAFFGQGTRLTVV.

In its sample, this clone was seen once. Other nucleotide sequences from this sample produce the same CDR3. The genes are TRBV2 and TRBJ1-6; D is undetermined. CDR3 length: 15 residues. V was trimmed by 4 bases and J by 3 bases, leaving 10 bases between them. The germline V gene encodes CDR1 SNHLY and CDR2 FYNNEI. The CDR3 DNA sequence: TGTGCCAGCAGTGTTGGGGATCTCTATAATTCACCCCTCCACTTT. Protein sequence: CASSVGDLYNSPLHF.

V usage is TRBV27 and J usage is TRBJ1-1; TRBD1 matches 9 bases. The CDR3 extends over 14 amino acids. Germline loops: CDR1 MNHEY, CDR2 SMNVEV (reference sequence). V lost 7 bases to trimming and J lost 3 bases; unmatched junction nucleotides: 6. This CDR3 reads CASTVTGGHTEAFF. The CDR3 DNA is TGTGCCAGCACTGTGACAGGGGGTCACACTGAAGCTTTCTTT.

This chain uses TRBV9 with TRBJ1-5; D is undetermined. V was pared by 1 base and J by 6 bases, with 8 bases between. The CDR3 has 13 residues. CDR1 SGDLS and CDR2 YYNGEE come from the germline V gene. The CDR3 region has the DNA TGTGCCAGCAGCGTAAGTTCTGGTCAGCCCCAGCATTTT. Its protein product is CASSVSSGQPQHF.

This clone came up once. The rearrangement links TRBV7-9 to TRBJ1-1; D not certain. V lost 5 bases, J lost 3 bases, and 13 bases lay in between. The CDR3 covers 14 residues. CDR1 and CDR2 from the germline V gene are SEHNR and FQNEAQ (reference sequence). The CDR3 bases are TGTGCCAGCAGCCCACGATGGGATCACACTGAAGCTTTCTTT. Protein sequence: CASSPRWDHTEAFF.

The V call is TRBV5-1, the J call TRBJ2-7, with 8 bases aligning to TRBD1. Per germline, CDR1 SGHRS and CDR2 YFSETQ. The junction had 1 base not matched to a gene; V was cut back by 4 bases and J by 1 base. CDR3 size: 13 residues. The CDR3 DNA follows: TGCGCCAGCAGCGGGGACAGGTCCTACGAGCAGTACTTC. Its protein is CASSGDRSYEQYF.

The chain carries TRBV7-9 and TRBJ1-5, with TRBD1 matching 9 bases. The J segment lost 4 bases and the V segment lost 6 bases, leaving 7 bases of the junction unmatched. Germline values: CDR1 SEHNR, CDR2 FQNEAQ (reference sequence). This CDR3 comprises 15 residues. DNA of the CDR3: TGTGCCAGCAGTACAGGGGGCGCTTATAATCAGCCCCAGCATTTT. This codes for CASSTGGAYNQPQHF.

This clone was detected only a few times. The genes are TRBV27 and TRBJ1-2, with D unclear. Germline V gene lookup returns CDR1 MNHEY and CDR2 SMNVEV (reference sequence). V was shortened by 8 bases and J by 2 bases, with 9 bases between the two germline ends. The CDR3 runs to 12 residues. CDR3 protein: CASGPGNYGYTF. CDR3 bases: TGTGCCAGCGGACCCGGGAACTATGGCTACACCTTC.

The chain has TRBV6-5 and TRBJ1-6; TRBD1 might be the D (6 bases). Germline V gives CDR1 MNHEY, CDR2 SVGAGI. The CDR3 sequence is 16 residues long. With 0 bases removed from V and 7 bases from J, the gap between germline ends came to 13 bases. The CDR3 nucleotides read TGTGCCAGCAGTTACTCGGGGGGCTTAAAAAATTCACCCCTCCACTTT. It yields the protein CASSYSGGLKNSPLHF.

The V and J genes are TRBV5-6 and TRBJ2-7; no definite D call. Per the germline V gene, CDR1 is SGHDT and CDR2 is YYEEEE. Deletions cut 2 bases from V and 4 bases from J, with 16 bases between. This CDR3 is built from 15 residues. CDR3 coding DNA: TGTGCCAGCAGCTTTGGCAACATAGGAGTTTACGAGCAGTACTTC. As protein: CASSFGNIGVYEQYF.

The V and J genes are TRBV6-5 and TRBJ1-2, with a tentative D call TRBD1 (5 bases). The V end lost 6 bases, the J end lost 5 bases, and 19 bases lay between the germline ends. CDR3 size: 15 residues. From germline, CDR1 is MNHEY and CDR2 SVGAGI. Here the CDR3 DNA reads TGTGCCAGCAGCGCACCCCGGGACGGATTATATGGCTACACCTTC. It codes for CASSAPRDGLYGYTF.

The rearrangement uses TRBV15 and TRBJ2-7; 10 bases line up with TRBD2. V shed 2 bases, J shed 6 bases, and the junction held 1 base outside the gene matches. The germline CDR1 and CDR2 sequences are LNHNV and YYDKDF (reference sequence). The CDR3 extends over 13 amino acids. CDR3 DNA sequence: TGTGCCACCAGCAGAATAGCGGGGGGCGAGCAGTACTTC. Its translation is CATSRIAGGEQYF.

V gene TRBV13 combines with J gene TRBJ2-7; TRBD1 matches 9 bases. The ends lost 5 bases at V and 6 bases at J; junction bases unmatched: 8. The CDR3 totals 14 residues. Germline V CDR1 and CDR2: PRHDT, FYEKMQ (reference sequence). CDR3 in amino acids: CASSPRDRDGEQYF. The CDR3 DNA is TGTGCCAGCAGCCCAAGGGACAGGGATGGCGAGCAGTACTTC.

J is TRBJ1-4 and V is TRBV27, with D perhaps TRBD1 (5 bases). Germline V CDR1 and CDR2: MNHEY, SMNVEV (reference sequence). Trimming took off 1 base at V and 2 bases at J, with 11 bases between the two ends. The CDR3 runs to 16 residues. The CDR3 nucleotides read TGTGCCAGCAGTTTATACCCAGGGTCTACTAATGAAAAACTGTTTTTT. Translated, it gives CASSLYPGSTNEKLFF. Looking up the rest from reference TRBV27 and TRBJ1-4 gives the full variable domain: EAQVTQNPRYLITVTGKKLTVTCSQNMNHEYMSWYRQDPGLGLRQIYYSMNVEVTDKGDVPEGYKVSRKEKRNFPLILESPSPNQTSLYFCASSLYPGSTNEKLFFGSGTQLSVL.

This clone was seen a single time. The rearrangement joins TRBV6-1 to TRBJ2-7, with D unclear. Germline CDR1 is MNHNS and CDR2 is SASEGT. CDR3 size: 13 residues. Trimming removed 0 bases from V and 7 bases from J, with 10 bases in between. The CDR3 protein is CASSEAVLSEQYF. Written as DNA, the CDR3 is TGTGCCAGCAGTGAAGCTGTCCTTTCAGAGCAGTACTTC.

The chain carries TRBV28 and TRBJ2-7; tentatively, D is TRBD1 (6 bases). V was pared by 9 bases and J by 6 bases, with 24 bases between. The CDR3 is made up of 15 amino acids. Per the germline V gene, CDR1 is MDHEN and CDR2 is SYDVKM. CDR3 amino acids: CASPPSHRVGGEQYF. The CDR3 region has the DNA TGTGCCAGTCCGCCAAGCCACAGGGTCGGAGGCGAGCAGTACTTC.

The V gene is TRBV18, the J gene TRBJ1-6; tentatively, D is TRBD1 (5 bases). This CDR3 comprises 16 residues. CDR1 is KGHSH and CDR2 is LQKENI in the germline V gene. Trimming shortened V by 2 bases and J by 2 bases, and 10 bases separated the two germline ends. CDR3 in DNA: TGTGCCAGCTCACCAAGAGAGGGGACCTATAATTCACCCCTCCACTTT. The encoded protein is CASSPREGTYNSPLHF.

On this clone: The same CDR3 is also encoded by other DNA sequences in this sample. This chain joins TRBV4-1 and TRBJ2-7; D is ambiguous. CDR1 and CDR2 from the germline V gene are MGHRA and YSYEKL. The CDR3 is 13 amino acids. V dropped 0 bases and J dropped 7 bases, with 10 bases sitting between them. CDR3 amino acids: CASSQDWAPEQYF. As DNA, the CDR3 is TGCGCCAGCAGCCAAGATTGGGCCCCTGAGCAGTACTTC.

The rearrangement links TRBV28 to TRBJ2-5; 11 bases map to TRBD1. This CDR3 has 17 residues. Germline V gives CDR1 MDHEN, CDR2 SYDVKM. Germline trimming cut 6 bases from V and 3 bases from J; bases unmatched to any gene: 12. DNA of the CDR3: TGTGCCAGCAGGACAAACTCCCGGACAGGGGGCGAAGAGACCCAGTACTTC. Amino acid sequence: CASRTNSRTGGEETQYF.

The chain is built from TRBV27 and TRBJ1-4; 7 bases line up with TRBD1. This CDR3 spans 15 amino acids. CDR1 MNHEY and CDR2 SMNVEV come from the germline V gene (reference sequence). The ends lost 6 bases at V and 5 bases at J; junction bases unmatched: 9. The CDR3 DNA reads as TGTGCCAGCAGGTTTATCAGGGGGGAGAATGAAAAACTGTTTTTT. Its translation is CASRFIRGENEKLFF.

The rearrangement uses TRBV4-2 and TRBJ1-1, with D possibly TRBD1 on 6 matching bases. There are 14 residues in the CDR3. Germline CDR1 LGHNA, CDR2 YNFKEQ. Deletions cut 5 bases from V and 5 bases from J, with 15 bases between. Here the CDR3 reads CASSGPGQSTEAFF. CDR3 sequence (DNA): TGTGCCAGCAGCGGCCCTGGACAGTCTACTGAAGCTTTCTTT.

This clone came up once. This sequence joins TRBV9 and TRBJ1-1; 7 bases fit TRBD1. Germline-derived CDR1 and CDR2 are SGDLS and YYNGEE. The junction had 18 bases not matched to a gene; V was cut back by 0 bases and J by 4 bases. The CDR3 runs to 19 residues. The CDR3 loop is CASSVAGEGGARVSTEAFF. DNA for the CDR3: TGTGCCAGCAGCGTAGCTGGGGAAGGGGGCGCGAGAGTTAGCACTGAAGCTTTCTTT.